These T cell receptor beta chains were read from a single sample in a study of control samples from healthy donors and cancer patients. Measured with immunoSEQ multiplex PCR; TCRdb has only the in-frame clones, and not every one. The sample has under 60,000 clones, over 90% seen once. The source material was PBMCs. These receptors were taken from a woman between 45 and 60 years old with head and neck cancer. CDR3s include the opening cysteine and the closing phenylalanine or tryptophan.

>TRBV7-9|TRBJ1-1
CASSPDRGRTEAFF
>TRBV14|TRBJ1-1
CASRDTGNLTEAFF
>TRBV6-5|TRBJ1-5
CASSPGQVHQPQHF
>TRBV3-1/TRBV3-2|TRBJ2-3
CASSQDGQGVPQYF
>TRBV19|TRBJ1-5
CASTPGGGQGFGAQHF
>TRBV12-3/TRBV12-4|TRBJ2-7
CASSPGQTYEQYF
>TRBV19|TRBJ2-1
CASSASRDRLYNEQFF
>TRBV30|TRBJ1-6
CAWRGGYNSPLHF
>TRBV28|TRBJ1-6
CASSSDSDYSPLHF
>TRBV11-3|TRBJ2-3
CASAGTAWDTQYF
>TRBV7-6|TRBJ2-4
CASSSSGTSGSRGNIQYF
>TRBV2|TRBJ2-2
CASSVHELGNTGELFF
>TRBV29-1|TRBJ1-2
CSVGTGKYGYTF
>TRBV2|TRBJ1-3
CASGLPTGTIYF
>TRBV19|TRBJ1-1
CASTGQMNTEAFF
>TRBV28|TRBJ1-2
CASTIFQEPNYGYTF